These T cell receptor beta chains were read from a single sample in a study of blood T cell repertoires in COVID-19. Repertoires were generated with immunoSEQ multiplex PCR, while TCRdb's copy carries only in-frame clones and drops some. The top ten hold over 9.5% of the sample, which has 200,000 to 250,000 clones, 70% to 90% seen once. Source material: peripheral blood. The receptors come from a woman aged 18 to 35 who had recovered from COVID-19. CDR3s include the opening cysteine and the closing phenylalanine or tryptophan. D genes are given only for firm matches. The size of a clone is reported for some rows only, either as once, few or many, or as a class for expanded clones.

size | J | V | D | CDR3 | DNA
. | TRBJ2-7 | TRBV6-1 | . | CASSENGGWVEQYF | TGTGCCAGCAGTGAAAATGGCGGGTGGGTCGAGCAGTACTTC
. | TRBJ2-1 | TRBV7-8 | TRBD2 | CASSLSSGGDNEQFF | TGTGCCAGCAGCTTGTCAAGCGGGGGGGACAATGAGCAGTTCTTC
. | TRBJ2-1 | TRBV7-3 | . | CASSFGSRNEQFF | TGTGCCAGCAGCTTTGGTAGTCGCAATGAGCAGTTCTTC
. | TRBJ1-2 | TRBV5-1 | TRBD1 | CASTSGTAFYGYTF | TGCGCCAGCACCTCCGGGACAGCCTTCTATGGCTACACCTTC
. | TRBJ2-7 | TRBV3-1/TRBV3-2 | TRBD1 | CASSPYGTGGNYEQYF | TGTGCCAGCAGCCCTTACGGGACAGGGGGGAACTACGAGCAGTACTTC
. | TRBJ1-1 | TRBV29-1 | . | CSVVAVIANTEAFF | TGCAGCGTTGTAGCCGTTATAGCGAACACTGAAGCTTTCTTT
once | TRBJ2-2 | TRBV12-3/TRBV12-4 | . | CASRQDFTGELFF | TGTGCCAGCAGGCAGGACTTCACCGGGGAGCTGTTTTTT
few | TRBJ1-3 | TRBV5-5 | . | CASSLETISGNTIYF | TGTGCCAGCAGCTTGGAGACTATCTCTGGAAACACCATATATTTT
. | TRBJ2-7 | TRBV9 | . | CASSVGPTSVGAYEQYF | TGTGCCAGCAGCGTAGGGCCAACTAGTGTTGGGGCCTACGAGCAGTACTTC
. | TRBJ2-5 | TRBV18 | . | CASSPEKTQYF | TGTGCCAGCTCACCCGAGAAGACCCAGTACTTC
. | TRBJ2-1 | TRBV9 | TRBD1 | CASSSGQGAFSYNEQFF | TGTGCCAGCAGCTCCGGACAGGGGGCCTTTTCCTACAATGAGCAGTTCTTC
. | TRBJ2-1 | TRBV11-2 | TRBD2 | CASSDGLAAYNEQFF | TGTGCCAGCAGCGATGGACTAGCGGCCTACAATGAGCAGTTCTTC
once | TRBJ2-5 | TRBV9 | TRBD2 | CASSASGRSETQYF | TGTGCCAGCAGCGCTAGCGGGAGGAGCGAGACCCAGTACTTC
. | TRBJ2-7 | TRBV11-2 | . | CASSLAGAPYEQYF | TGTGCCAGCAGCTTAGCGGGAGCTCCCTACGAGCAGTACTTC
. | TRBJ2-3 | TRBV20-1 | . | CSASPDTMPGDTQYF | TGCAGTGCTAGTCCAGACACCATGCCTGGGGATACGCAGTATTTT
. | TRBJ1-6 | TRBV5-4 | TRBD1 | CASSGGTANSPLHF | TGTGCCAGCAGCGGCGGGACAGCGAATTCACCCCTCCACTTT
. | TRBJ2-2 | TRBV6-6 | TRBD1 | CASSFYLGQGSGELFF | TGTGCCAGCAGTTTTTACCTCGGACAGGGTTCCGGGGAGCTGTTTTTT
few | TRBJ1-1 | TRBV6-5 | . | CASMTQTKAFF | TGTGCCAGCATGACACAAACCAAAGCTTTCTTT
. | TRBJ2-1 | TRBV6-5 | TRBD2 | CASSYSGGRANEQFF | TGTGCCAGCAGTTACTCGGGCGGGAGGGCGAATGAGCAGTTCTTC
. | TRBJ2-1 | TRBV18 | . | CASSRRAGDNNEQFF | TGTGCCAGCTCACGTCGGGCAGGGGACAACAATGAGCAGTTCTTC
once | TRBJ2-5 | TRBV30 | . | CAWRWVGGGPQETQYF | TGTGCCTGGAGGTGGGTAGGTGGCGGGCCACAGGAGACCCAGTACTTC
. | TRBJ2-7 | TRBV4-3 | TRBD2 | CASSQDRTSGNYEQYF | TGCGCCAGCAGCCAAGATCGCACTAGCGGAAACTACGAGCAGTACTTC
. | TRBJ1-2 | TRBV6-6 | . | CASSYSLAGDGYTF | TGTGCCAGCAGTTACTCGCTGGCAGGCGATGGCTACACCTTC
. | TRBJ1-4 | TRBV3-1/TRBV3-2 | . | CASSQDPEQGSEKLFF | TGTGCCAGCAGCCAAGACCCGGAACAGGGTTCTGAAAAACTGTTTTTT
. | TRBJ2-7 | TRBV3-1/TRBV3-2 | . | CASSQDAGRSSYEQYF | TGTGCCAGCAGCCAAGACGCGGGACGTAGCTCCTACGAGCAGTACTTC
. | TRBJ1-3 | TRBV29-1 | . | CSVTGSGNTIYF | TGCAGCGTAACAGGGTCGGGAAACACCATATATTTT
. | TRBJ1-1 | TRBV6-4 | . | CASSEPKLEAFF | TGTGCCAGCAGTGAACCTAAGCTTGAAGCTTTCTTT
once | TRBJ2-7 | TRBV6-2/TRBV6-3 | TRBD1 | CASSFLISGTGGYEQYF | TGTGCCAGCAGTTTCCTTATTTCCGGGACAGGGGGATACGAGCAGTACTTC
. | TRBJ2-7 | TRBV7-6 | TRBD1 | CASSRATGGYEQYF | TGTGCCAGCAGCCGCGCGACAGGGGGCTACGAGCAGTACTTC
. | TRBJ2-6 | TRBV5-4 | . | CASSPTRRGTGANVLTF | TGTGCCAGCAGCCCCACGAGGAGAGGAACTGGGGCCAACGTCCTGACTTTC
. | TRBJ1-5 | TRBV15 | TRBD1 | CATSGPGGNQPQHF | TGTGCCACCAGCGGCCCAGGGGGAAATCAGCCCCAGCATTTT